These 16 T cell receptor beta chains were sequenced from one sample in a study of T cell responses to AZD1222 COVID-19 vaccine (dated by TCRdb to about 2021). Libraries came from the immunoSEQ multiplex PCR assay. In its TCRdb copy, this immuneACCESS table keeps in-frame sequences only and misses some clones. Where compared with another copy, unresolved V genes explain less than half of these, and the others have no known cause. The sample data list around 73,000 clones, and 89% of these were observed just once. In total, the top ten clones hold approximately 8.6% of the sample. According to the study, the label for this sample's time point signals: about 28 days (+/-7) after the second vaccine dose. This specimen consisted of peripheral blood, obtained 28 days after the second AZD1222 dose. These receptors originate from an adult who received the AZD1222 COVID-19 vaccine.

V and J are TRBV2 and TRBJ2-6; D not resolved. Germline V gives CDR1 SNHLY, CDR2 FYNNEI. Deletions cut 7 bases from V and 4 bases from J, with 5 bases between. This CDR3 has 12 residues. The DNA for the CDR3 is TGTGCCAGCACGGTAGGGGCCAACGTCCTGACTTTC. It yields the protein CASTVGANVLTF.

The V gene is TRBV27, the J gene TRBJ2-7, with 8 bases matching TRBD1. The CDR3 covers 13 residues. With V trimmed by 6 bases and J by 6 bases, 7 bases remained unmatched. CDR1 and CDR2 from the germline V gene are MNHEY and SMNVEV (reference sequence). The CDR3 nucleotides are TGTGCCAGCAGAACCAGGGGGCTGGTCGAGCAGTACTTC. This translates into CASRTRGLVEQYF.

The genes are TRBV3-1 (or the pseudogene TRBV3-2) and TRBJ2-7, with D unclear. Trimming removed 0 bases from V and 0 bases from J, with 9 bases in between. Per the germline V gene, CDR1 is LGHDT and CDR2 is YNNKEL (reference sequence). The CDR3 is 15 residues long. The CDR3, as DNA: TGTGCCAGCAGCCAAGAACCGTGGAACTCCTACGAGCAGTACTTC. It translates to CASSQEPWNSYEQYF.

This clone has a single count. The rearrangement links TRBV5-1 to TRBJ2-4; D may correspond to TRBD1 or TRBD2 (6 bases each). The germline V and J ends were trimmed by 5 bases and 3 bases, with 15 bases remaining between them. Germline values: CDR1 SGHRS, CDR2 YFSETQ. This CDR3 spans 15 amino acids. CDR3 DNA: TGCGCCAGCAGTGGGGGCAGGGGAGGCAAAAACATTCAGTACTTC. Translation: CASSGGRGGKNIQYF.

V is TRBV7-9 and J is TRBJ2-7, with TRBD1 matching 10 bases. The germline V gene has CDR1 SEHNR and CDR2 FQNEAQ (reference sequence). The CDR3 has 16 residues. The J segment lost 3 bases and the V segment lost 5 bases, leaving 10 bases of the junction unmatched. In nucleotides, the CDR3 is TGTGCCAGCAGCCTCGGACAGGGGGGGACAAGCTACGAGCAGTACTTC. Protein product: CASSLGQGGTSYEQYF.

The V gene is TRBV6-5, the J gene TRBJ1-3; D is unclear. This CDR3 contains 14 residues. The V gene's germline CDR1 is MNHEY and CDR2 SVGAGI. The V end was cut by 7 bases, the J end by 0 bases, with 10 bases between. DNA of the CDR3: TGTGCCAGCAAGGTCAGCAGCTCTGGAAACACCATATATTTT. Residues: CASKVSSSGNTIYF.

The chain uses TRBV2 and TRBJ2-1; TRBD2 matches 8 bases. The CDR3 is made up of 15 amino acids. J was trimmed by 3 bases and V by 5 bases; bases with no gene match: 6. From germline, CDR1 is SNHLY and CDR2 FYNNEI. The CDR3 protein is CASSHGLAGYNEQFF. The CDR3 nucleotides read TGTGCCAGCAGTCACGGACTAGCTGGCTACAATGAGCAGTTCTTC.

V is TRBV11-2 and J is TRBJ2-5; 8 bases agree with TRBD2. This CDR3 has 15 amino acids. Germline-derived CDR1 and CDR2 are SGHAT and FQNNGV. Trimming at V came to 3 bases and at J to 1 base, leaving 4 bases not matched to a gene. For the CDR3, the DNA is TGTGCCAGCAGCTTCTCGGGGGGGCTCCAAGAGACCCAGTACTTC. Its protein is CASSFSGGLQETQYF.

V and J are TRBV11-3 and TRBJ2-1, with 8 bases that match TRBD2. Germline loops: CDR1 SGHNT, CDR2 YENEEA. V trimming: 3 bases; J trimming: 5 bases; junction bases outside the gene matches: 6. The length of the CDR3 is 15 residues. This CDR3 reads CASSFVGRGDNEQFF. The CDR3 coding sequence is TGTGCCAGCAGCTTCGTCGGGAGGGGGGACAATGAGCAGTTCTTC. Looking up the rest from reference TRBV11-3 and TRBJ2-1 gives the full variable domain: EAGVVQSPRYKIIEKKQPVAFWCNPISGHNTLYWYLQNLGQGPELLIRYENEEAVDDSQLPKDRFSAERLKGVDSTLKIQPAELGDSAVYLCASSFVGRGDNEQFFGPGTRLTVL.

This clone was detected only a few times. This chain's CDR3 is CASSLGPTSGNTIYF. As DNA, the CDR3 is TGTGCCAGCAGCCTGGGACCCACCAGCGGAAACACCATATATTTT. The chain couples TRBV7-2 to TRBJ1-3; perhaps TRBD1 as D (5 bases). CDR3 length: 15 amino acids. Germline CDR1 reads SGHTA; CDR2 reads FQGNSA. Trimming shortened V by 5 bases and J by 4 bases, and 15 bases separated the two germline ends.

The chain combines TRBV27 with TRBJ2-3; D possibly uses TRBD1 or TRBD2 (5 bases each). The CDR3 loop spans 16 amino acids. Germline V lookup: CDR1 MNHEY, CDR2 SMNVEV (reference sequence). Deletions cut 6 bases from V and 0 bases from J, with 16 bases between. Here the CDR3 reads CASRLPGRGSTDTQYF. In DNA form, the CDR3 reads TGTGCCAGCAGACTCCCCGGACGGGGCAGCACAGATACGCAGTATTTT.

The J gene is TRBJ2-6, the V gene TRBV4-3; 8 bases map to TRBD1. After removal of 2 bases from V and 0 bases from J, the junction contained 6 bases not matched to a gene. This CDR3 is built from 18 residues. The V gene's germline CDR1 is LGHNA and CDR2 YSLEER. The CDR3 protein is CASSQFDRGSSGANVLTF. CDR3 DNA sequence: TGCGCCAGCAGCCAATTTGACAGGGGCAGCTCTGGGGCCAACGTCCTGACTTTC.

The rearrangement uses TRBV10-3 and TRBJ1-1; the match to TRBD1 covers 7 bases. V was clipped by 2 bases and J by 4 bases; unmatched bases: 4. CDR1 and CDR2 from the germline V gene are ENHRY and SYGVKD. The CDR3 contains 14 residues. The CDR3 protein is CAISEGGGFTEAFF. In DNA, the CDR3 is TGTGCCATCAGTGAGGGAGGGGGCTTCACTGAAGCTTTCTTT.

This chain joins TRBV30 and TRBJ2-1; 13 bases fit TRBD2. There are 20 residues in the CDR3. Germline-derived CDR1 and CDR2 are GTSNPN and SVGIG (reference sequence). V trimming: 1 base; J trimming: 3 bases; junction bases outside the gene matches: 15. In nucleotides, the CDR3 is TGTGCCTGGAGTGACCCGAGACTAGCGGGAGGCCCTAGGGGCTACAATGAGCAGTTCTTC. This translates into CAWSDPRLAGGPRGYNEQFF.

The chain has TRBV21-1 and TRBJ2-7; TRBD2 was called by the table and not checked on the DNA. TRBV21-1 constitutes a pseudogene. The CDR3 is 16 amino acids. The CDR3 protein is CASSNKRGGKSYEQYF. In DNA, the CDR3 is TGTGCCAGCAGCAACAAGCGGGGGGGAAAATCCTACGAGCAGTACTTC.

The genes are TRBV5-1 and TRBJ1-3, with 7 bases that match TRBD1. After removal of 0 bases from V and 0 bases from J, the junction contained 3 bases not matched to a gene. CDR1 and CDR2 (germline): SGHRS, YFSETQ. This CDR3 spans 16 amino acids. In DNA form, the CDR3 reads TGCGCCAGCAGCTTGGGACAGGGTTACTCTGGAAACACCATATATTTT. This encodes CASSLGQGYSGNTIYF.